One TCR beta chain is described in this entry. Its antigen remains unidentified. The data derive from a study of cytomegalovirus exposure and HLA in healthy donors. Study-wide background: Unique TCRs from HLA-typed donors, around 93 million of them, were held in an early data release. Study results and caveats: TCR beta chains associated with HLA were, in a later analysis, more clonally expanded than equally common others. Some V segments could not be told apart, so they were left out, TRBV6-2 and TRBV6-3 among them. One cluster of highly shared sequence variants probably arose as a sequencing artifact.

This PCR relied on a set of 60 Vbeta primers and 13 Jbeta primers. Assay used: immunoSEQ multiplex PCR; TCRdb lists only in-frame clones, some missing. This repertoire shows about 190,000 clones, 75% to 80% found once; its top ten account for 13% to 15%. CDR1 is MNHEY, CDR2 SVGAGI, per germline. Trimming removed 0 bases from V and 2 bases from J, with 7 bases in between. The length of the CDR3 is 14 residues. Sequenced sample: PBMCs. This chain connects TRBV6-5 to TRBJ2-5; no clear D gene. This receptor was obtained from a woman aged 25 to 39 in good health and CMV-seropositive. The DNA for the CDR3 is TGTGCCAGCAGTTACTCCTCAGGTCAAGAGACCCAGTACTTC. It is translated as CASSYSSGQETQYF.